Below, one T cell receptor (beta chain) is given with its context. This sample was included in a study of blood T cell repertoires in COVID-19. Germline V gene data show CDR1 as SGHRS and CDR2 as YFSETQ. The ends were cut back, 6 bases at V and 1 base at J, with 25 bases in the middle. The CDR3 length is 18 residues. The method was immunoSEQ multiplex PCR; TCRdb's version includes in-frame clones alone and lacks a portion of them. This sample has under 80,000 clones; approximately 80% occur once, and the top ten carry over 5%. This sequence was found in a woman aged 60-75 years with acute or convalescent COVID-19. The chain carries TRBV5-1 and TRBJ1-1; TRBD1 might be the D (5 bases). The sample was peripheral blood. The CDR3 DNA follows: TGCGCCAGCACCCTCGTACCAGGGATAGCGGGGAGGAACACTGAAGCTTTCTTT. Its translation: CASTLVPGIAGRNTEAFF. Using reference TRBV5-1 and TRBJ1-1 for the parts outside the CDR3, the full variable domain is KAGVTQTPRYLIKTRGQQVTLSCSPISGHRSVSWYQQTPGQGLQFLFEYFSETQRNKGNFPGRFSGRQFSNSRSEMNVSTLELGDSALYLCASTLVPGIAGRNTEAFFGQGTRLTVV.